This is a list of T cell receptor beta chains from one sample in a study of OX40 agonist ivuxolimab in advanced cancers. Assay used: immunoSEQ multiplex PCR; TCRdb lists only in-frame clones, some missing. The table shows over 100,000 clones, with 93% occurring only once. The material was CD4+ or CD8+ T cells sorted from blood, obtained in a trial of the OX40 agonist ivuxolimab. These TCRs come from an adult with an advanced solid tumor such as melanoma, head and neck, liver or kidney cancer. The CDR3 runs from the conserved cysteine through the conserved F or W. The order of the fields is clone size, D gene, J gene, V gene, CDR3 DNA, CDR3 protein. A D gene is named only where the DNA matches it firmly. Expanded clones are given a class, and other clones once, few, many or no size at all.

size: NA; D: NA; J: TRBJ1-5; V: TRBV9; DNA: TGTGCCAGCAGCGCGAGGGGGGAGTGGGGCAATCAGCCCCAGCATTTT; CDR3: CASSARGEWGNQPQHF
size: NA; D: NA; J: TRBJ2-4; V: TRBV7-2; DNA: TGTGCCAGCAGCCCGCATCAATCTACGGACATTCAGTACTTC; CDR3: CASSPHQSTDIQYF
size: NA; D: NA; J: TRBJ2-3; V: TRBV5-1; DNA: TGCGCCAGCAGCTTGGGTAATACAGGGAGGGATACGCAGTATTTT; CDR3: CASSLGNTGRDTQYF
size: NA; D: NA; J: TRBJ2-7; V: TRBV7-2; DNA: TGTGCCAGCAGCTCATTACGGGGAAGCACATACGAGCAGTACTTC; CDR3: CASSSLRGSTYEQYF
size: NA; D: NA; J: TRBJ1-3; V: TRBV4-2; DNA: TGTGCCAGCAGCTTGTCCGGTATAGGGGTCGGAAACACCATATATTTT; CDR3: CASSLSGIGVGNTIYF
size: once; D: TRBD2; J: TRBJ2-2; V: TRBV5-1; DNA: TGCGCCAGCAGCTTGGAGAGCGGGAGTCTCGCCGGGGAGCTGTTTTTT; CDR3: CASSLESGSLAGELFF
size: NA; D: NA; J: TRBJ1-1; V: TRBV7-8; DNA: TGTGCCAGCAGCTCCACGGATCGGGGGCGGCGTACTGAAGCTTTCTTT; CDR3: CASSSTDRGRRTEAFF
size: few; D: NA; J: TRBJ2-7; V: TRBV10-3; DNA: TGTGCCATCACGGCAGGACATGGCTCGAGCTCCTACGAGCAGTACTTC; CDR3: CAITAGHGSSSYEQYF
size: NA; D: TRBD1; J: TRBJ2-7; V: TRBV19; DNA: TGTGCCAGTAGTATCCGGGACAGGGGGGGACACGAGCAGTACTTC; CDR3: CASSIRDRGGHEQYF
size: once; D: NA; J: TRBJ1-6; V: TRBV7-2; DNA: TGTGCCGGCAGTAAACCTACAAAGGATTCACCCCTCCACTTT; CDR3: CAGSKPTKDSPLHF
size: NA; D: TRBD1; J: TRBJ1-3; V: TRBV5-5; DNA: TGTGCCAGCAGCTTAAGGACAGGGCCTGGAAACACCATATATTTT; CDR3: CASSLRTGPGNTIYF
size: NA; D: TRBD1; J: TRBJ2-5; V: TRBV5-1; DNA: TGCGCCAGCTCGTCCCGGGACAGGCCCGAATACTTC; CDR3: CASSSRDRPEYF
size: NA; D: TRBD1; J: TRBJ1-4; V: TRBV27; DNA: TGTGCCAGCAGTTTAGACAGGGGGGGAAAACTGTTTTTT; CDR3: CASSLDRGGKLFF
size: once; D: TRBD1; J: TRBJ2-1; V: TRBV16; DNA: TGTGCCAGCAGCCAACAAAGGACAGGGGGCTATGAGCAGTTCTTC; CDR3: CASSQQRTGGYEQFF
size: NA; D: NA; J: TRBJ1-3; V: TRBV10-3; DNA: TGTGCCATCAGAGACAGCTCTGGAAACACCATATATTTT; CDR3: CAIRDSSGNTIYF
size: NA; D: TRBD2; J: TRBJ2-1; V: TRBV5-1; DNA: TGCGCCAGCAGCGGGACGGGGGGTCGGAATGAGCAGTTCTTC; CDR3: CASSGTGGRNEQFF
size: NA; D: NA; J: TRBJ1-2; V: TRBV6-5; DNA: TGTGCCAGCAGCCCCGGAGGACGCTATGGCTACACCTTC; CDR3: CASSPGGRYGYTF
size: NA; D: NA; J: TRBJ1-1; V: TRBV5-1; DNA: TGCGCCAGCAGCGGGGACCTCCCCGGTGAAGCTTTCTTT; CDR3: CASSGDLPGEAFF
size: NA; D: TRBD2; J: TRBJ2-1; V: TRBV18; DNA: TGTGCCAGCTCACCAATGATCCTAGCGGGAGGGCTCTTCGATGAGCAGTTCTTC; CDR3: CASSPMILAGGLFDEQFF
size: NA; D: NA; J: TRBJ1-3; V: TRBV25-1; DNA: TGTGCCAGCAGTGAACAAAATGGAAACACCATATATTTT; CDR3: CASSEQNGNTIYF
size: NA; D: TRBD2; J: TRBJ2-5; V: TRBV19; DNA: TGTGCCAGTAGTGCCTTAGCGGGAGGTGGAGAGACCCAGTACTTC; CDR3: CASSALAGGGETQYF
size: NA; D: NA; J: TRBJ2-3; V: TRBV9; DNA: TGTGCCAGCAGCGTAGATAGGGTCGGGCTCACAGATACGCAGTATTTT; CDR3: CASSVDRVGLTDTQYF
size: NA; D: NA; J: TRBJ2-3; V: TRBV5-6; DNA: TGTGCCAGCAGCACGTGGGGACAACAGCTCCCAGATACGCAGTATTTT; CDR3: CASSTWGQQLPDTQYF
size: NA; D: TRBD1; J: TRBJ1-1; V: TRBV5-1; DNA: TGCGCCAGCAGCTCGGGACAGGGGGTTGTAGCTTTCTTT; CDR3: CASSSGQGVVAFF
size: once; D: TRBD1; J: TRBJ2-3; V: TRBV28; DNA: TGTGCCAGCAGTTCTAGGGGGGACAGGACAGATACGCAGTATTTT; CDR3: CASSSRGDRTDTQYF
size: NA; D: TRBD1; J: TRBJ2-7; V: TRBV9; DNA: TGTGCCAGCAGCCCTCGGGACAGTAAAAACTACGAGCAGTACTTC; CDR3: CASSPRDSKNYEQYF
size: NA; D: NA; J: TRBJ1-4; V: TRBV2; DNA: TGTGCCAGCATATCGTCCCCAACTAATGAAAAACTGTTTTTT; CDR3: CASISSPTNEKLFF
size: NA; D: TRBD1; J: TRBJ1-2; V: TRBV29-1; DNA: TGCAGCACCAGGGACAGGGTTCGGAGTGACTATGGCTACACCTTC; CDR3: CSTRDRVRSDYGYTF
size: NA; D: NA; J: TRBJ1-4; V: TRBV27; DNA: TGTGCCAGCAGTCCCCATCGGGCCCCGGGACGCGAGAATGAAAAACTGTTTTTT; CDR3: CASSPHRAPGRENEKLFF
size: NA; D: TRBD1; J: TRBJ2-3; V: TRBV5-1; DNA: TGCGCCAGCAGCGCCGGACAGGGTTCAGATACGCAGTATTTT; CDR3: CASSAGQGSDTQYF
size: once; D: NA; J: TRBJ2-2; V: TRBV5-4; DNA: TGTGCCAGCAGCTTGGGAGCGGAGCTCACCGGGGAGCTGTTTTTT; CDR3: CASSLGAELTGELFF
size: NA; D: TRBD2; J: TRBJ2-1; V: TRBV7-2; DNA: TGTGCCAGCAGCCCCGGGGGGGGACGTTACAATGAGCAGTTCTTC; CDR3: CASSPGGGRYNEQFF
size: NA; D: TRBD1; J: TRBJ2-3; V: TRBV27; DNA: TGTGCCAGCAGTTTAAGGGGACAGGAAGAGGATACGCAGTATTTT; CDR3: CASSLRGQEEDTQYF
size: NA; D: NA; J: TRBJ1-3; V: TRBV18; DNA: TGTGCCAGCTCACCGGGCGGGCAGAACACCATATATTTT; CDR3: CASSPGGQNTIYF
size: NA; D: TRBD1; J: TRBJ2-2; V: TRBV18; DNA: TGTGCCAGCTCATCTCGTGTGCGGGACAGGGGCGACACCGGGGAGCTGTTTTTT; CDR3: CASSSRVRDRGDTGELFF
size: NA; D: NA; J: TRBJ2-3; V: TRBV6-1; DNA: TGTGCCAGCAGGCGTGTCGGGGTAGATACGCAGTATTTT; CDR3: CASRRVGVDTQYF
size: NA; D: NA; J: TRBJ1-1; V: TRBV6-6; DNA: TGTGCCAGCAGGGCCGTAATGAACACTGAAGCTTTCTTT; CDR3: CASRAVMNTEAFF
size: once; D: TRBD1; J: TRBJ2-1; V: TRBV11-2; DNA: TGTGCCAGCAGCCGGGGACAGCCCTCCAATTACAATGAGCAGTTCTTC; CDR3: CASSRGQPSNYNEQFF
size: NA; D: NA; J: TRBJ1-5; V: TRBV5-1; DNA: TGCGCCAGCAAGGGGGGAGGGAAGGACAATCAGCCCCAGCATTTT; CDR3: CASKGGGKDNQPQHF
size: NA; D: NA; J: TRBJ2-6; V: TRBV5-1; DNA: TGCGCCAGCAGCCCAAGGGGCGGGGCCAACGTCCTGACTTTC; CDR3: CASSPRGGANVLTF
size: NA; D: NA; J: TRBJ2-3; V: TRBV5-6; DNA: TGTGCCAGCAGCTTGTTCTCTCCGGGGGATACGCAGTATTTT; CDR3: CASSLFSPGDTQYF
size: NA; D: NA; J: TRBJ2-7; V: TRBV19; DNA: TGTGCCAGTAGTATTCGGAGACGGGGAGCCTACGAGCAGTACTTC; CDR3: CASSIRRRGAYEQYF
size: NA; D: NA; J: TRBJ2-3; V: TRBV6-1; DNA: TGTGCCAGCAGTGAGCTAGGATCTAGCACAGATACGCAGTATTTT; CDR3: CASSELGSSTDTQYF
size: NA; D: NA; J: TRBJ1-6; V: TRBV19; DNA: TGTGCCAGTAGTATGAATTCCGGGGCTGGTGGTTCACCCCTCCACTTT; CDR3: CASSMNSGAGGSPLHF
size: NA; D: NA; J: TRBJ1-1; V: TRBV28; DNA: TGTGCCAGCAGTTTTGGAGGGTGGGGGTACATGAACACTGAAGCTTTCTTT; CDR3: CASSFGGWGYMNTEAFF
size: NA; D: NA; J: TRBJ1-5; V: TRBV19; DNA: TGTGCCAGTGGAGAGACTCAGCCCCAGCATTTT; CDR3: CASGETQPQHF
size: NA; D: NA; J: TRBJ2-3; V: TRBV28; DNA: TGTGCCAGCAGGGGCGGGACAGATACGCAGTATTTT; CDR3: CASRGGTDTQYF
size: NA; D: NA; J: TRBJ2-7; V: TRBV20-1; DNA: TGCAGTGCCGGAGATTACGAGCAGTACTTC; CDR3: CSAGDYEQYF
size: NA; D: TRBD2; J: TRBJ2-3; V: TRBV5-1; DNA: TGCGCCAGCAGCTTGGGACTAGCGGGGATGGTAGATACGCAGTATTTT; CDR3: CASSLGLAGMVDTQYF
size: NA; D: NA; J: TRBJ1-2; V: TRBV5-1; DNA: TGCGCCAGCAGCCGCGGGGGGGCTTATGGCTACACCTTC; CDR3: CASSRGGAYGYTF
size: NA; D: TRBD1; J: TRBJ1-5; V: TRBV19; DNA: TGTGCCAGTAGTATACGGGGACAGGGGCCTAATCAGCCCCAGCATTTT; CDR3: CASSIRGQGPNQPQHF
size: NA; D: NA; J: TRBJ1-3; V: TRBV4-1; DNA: TGCGCCAGCAGCCAAGGGAGGGACTCTGGAAACACCATATATTTT; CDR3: CASSQGRDSGNTIYF
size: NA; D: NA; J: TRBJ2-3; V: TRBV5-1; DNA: TGCGCCAGCAGCTCTGGTCACTCCTTAAGCACAGATACGCAGTATTTT; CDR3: CASSSGHSLSTDTQYF
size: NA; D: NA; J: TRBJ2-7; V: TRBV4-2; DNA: TGTGCCAGCAGCTTGGGCAGGGGAGCAGGACAGAACTACGAGCAGTACTTC; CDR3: CASSLGRGAGQNYEQYF